The clone carrying this T cell receptor beta chain has more than one count but fewer than ten. What it recognizes is unknown. Arm-PCR of CDR3 regions and iRepertoire HTBI primers were the basis on which TCR beta libraries were built. In the authors' methods: Identified segments across samples numbered about 60 TRBV and 14 to 15 TRBJ. TCRdb redid the calling of the multiplex PCR reads with MiXCR, one entry per CDR3 protein. The V and J calls and clone size are TCRdb's, not the authors'. The repertoire has 530,000 or so distinct CDR3 sequences, more than 15% of them found once; the top ten carry around 13%. The data derive from a study of regulatory T cells in long-lasting Graves disease. As to time point: newly diagnosed GD, antithyroid drugs for less than 3 months. The authors made the TCR library using RNA they extracted from PBMCs. Whole-study findings and limits: Persistent-disease Graves' patients showed less TCR diversity than new cases.

The CDR3 has 15 amino acids. Per the germline V gene, CDR1 is SNHLY and CDR2 is FYNNEI. V was shortened by 2 bases and J by 3 bases, with 13 bases between the two germline ends. These data were likewise used in another study, on T cells in Graves' hyperthyroidism and ophthalmopathy. That work states: Stability of Graves' hyperthyroidism was defined as absent ophthalmopathy progression within 18 months. HTBI primers were used for first-round RT-PCR of the TCR CDR3.

This TCR was recovered from a young man with Graves disease. Here the sequenced sample was peripheral blood mononuclear cells (PBMCs), taken at new diagnosis, from a patient treated with antithyroid drugs. V gene TRBV2 combines with J gene TRBJ1-2, with a tentative D call TRBD1 (6 bases). This CDR3 is CASSEIHRAYYGYTF. For the CDR3, the DNA is TGTGCCAGCAGTGAAATACACAGGGCGTACTATGGCTACACCTTC.